This T cell receptor beta chain was sequenced during a study of post-analysis software for immune sequencing data. Findings of the study overall: Significantly lower normalized Chao1 diversity was seen in multiple sclerosis patients than in controls. Patients used five TRBV segments, including TRBV5-6, TRBV5-1 and TRBV20-1, more often than controls.

The CDR3 consists of 14 residues. The V gene lost 1 base and the J gene lost 1 base, with 6 bases spanning the gap. With respect to this clonotype: The antigen is not known.

The library was made from cDNA and included unique molecular identifiers. There were 1 to 10 million T cells, and 480,000 or so cDNA molecules came from them. Each CDR3 protein is one row after TCRdb ran MiXCR on the PCR reads. This sample has hundreds of thousands of distinct CDR3 sequences, with approximately 59% found just once. Sequenced material: blood. The V call is TRBV12-3 or TRBV12-4, the J call TRBJ2-3, with unresolved D. The sequence was collected from a girl aged 2-10 years with multiple sclerosis. The CDR3 region has the DNA TGTGCCAGCAGTTTAGACTTGCGCACAGATACGCAGTATTTT. As protein: CASSLDLRTDTQYF.